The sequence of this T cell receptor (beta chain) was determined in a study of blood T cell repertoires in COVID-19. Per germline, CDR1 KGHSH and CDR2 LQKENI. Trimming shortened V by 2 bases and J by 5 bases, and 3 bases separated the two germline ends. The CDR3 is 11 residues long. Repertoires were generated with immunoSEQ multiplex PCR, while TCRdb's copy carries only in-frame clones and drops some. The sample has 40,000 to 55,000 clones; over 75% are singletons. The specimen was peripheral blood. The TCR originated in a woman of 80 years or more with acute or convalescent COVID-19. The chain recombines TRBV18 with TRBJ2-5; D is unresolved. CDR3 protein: CASSPAETQYF. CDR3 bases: TGTGCCAGCTCACCAGCGGAGACCCAGTACTTC.